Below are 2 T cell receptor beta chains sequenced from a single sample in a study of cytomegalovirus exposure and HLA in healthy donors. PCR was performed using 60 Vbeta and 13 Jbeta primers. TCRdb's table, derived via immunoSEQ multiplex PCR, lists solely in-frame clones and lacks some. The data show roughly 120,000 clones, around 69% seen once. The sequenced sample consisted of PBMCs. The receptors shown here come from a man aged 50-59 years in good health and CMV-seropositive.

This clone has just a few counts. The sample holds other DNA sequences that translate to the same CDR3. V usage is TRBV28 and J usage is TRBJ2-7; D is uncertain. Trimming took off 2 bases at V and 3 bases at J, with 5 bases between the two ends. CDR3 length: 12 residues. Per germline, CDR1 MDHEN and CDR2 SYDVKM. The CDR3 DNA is TGTGCCAGCAGTTTAAGAGGCTACGAGCAGTACTTC. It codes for CASSLRGYEQYF.

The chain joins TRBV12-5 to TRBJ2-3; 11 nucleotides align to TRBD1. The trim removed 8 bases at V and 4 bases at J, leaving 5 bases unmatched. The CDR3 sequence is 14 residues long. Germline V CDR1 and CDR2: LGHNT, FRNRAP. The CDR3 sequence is CASTQGQGADTQYF. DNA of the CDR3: TGTGCTAGTACACAGGGACAGGGGGCAGATACGCAGTATTTT. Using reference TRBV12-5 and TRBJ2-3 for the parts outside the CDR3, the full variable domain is DARVTQTPRHKVTEMGQEVTMRCQPILGHNTVFWYRQTMMQGLELLAYFRNRAPLDDSGMPKDRFSAEMPDATLATLKIQPSEPRDSAVYFCASTQGQGADTQYFGPGTRLTVL.